This T cell receptor beta chain was identified in a study of blood T cell repertoires in COVID-19. Overall study context: From T cells, B-cell-depleted T cells, or PBMCs came the material, which was cDNA or gDNA.

Recovery among Cohort 3 donors was established by two negative PCRs, clearance, or symptom resolution. From germline, CDR1 is SNHLY and CDR2 FYNNEI. This CDR3 spans 13 amino acids. V lost 10 bases, J lost 6 bases, and 19 bases lay in between. Per the study methods: Amplification with reference gene primers provided the estimates of nucleated cell counts. Produced via immunoSEQ multiplex PCR; TCRdb's table is partial and in-frame only. That table gives V, J and clone size, and the DNA gave D and trimming. The sample consists of around 270,000 clones, 70% to 90% of them appearing once. Material for sequencing was PBMCs or T cells enriched from blood (not recorded which). The chain uses TRBV2 and TRBJ2-7, with TRBD1 as a possible D gene (5 bases). This TCR was sampled from a woman between 25 and 40 years old who had recovered from COVID-19. The CDR3 DNA sequence: TGTGCCACCCACGCCCCCGGTCAGGGCGAGCAGTACTTC. It is translated as CATHAPGQGEQYF.